The 17 T cell receptor beta chains listed next were all sequenced from one sample in a study of regulatory T cells in long-lasting Graves disease. Investigators prepared the TCR beta libraries by applying iRepertoire HTBI primers and Arm-PCR of CDR3 regions. MiXCR, run by TCRdb on the multiplex PCR reads, gives a single entry per CDR3 protein. The sample records over 500,000 distinct CDR3 sequences, roughly 15% being singletons. Indicated time point: newly diagnosed GD, antithyroid drugs for less than 3 months. The TCR library was prepared using RNA isolated from PBMCs. These data are also associated with another study on T cells in Graves' hyperthyroidism and ophthalmopathy.

Sequenced material: peripheral blood mononuclear cells (PBMCs), taken at new diagnosis, from a patient treated with antithyroid drugs. These receptors originate from a woman in her thirties with Graves disease.

This clonotype turned up a few times. The V call is TRBV6-2 or TRBV6-3, the J call TRBJ1-2, with 8 bases lining up with TRBD1. The CDR3 is 13 amino acids. The germline CDR1 and CDR2 sequences are MNHEY and SVGEGT. V was clipped by 1 base and J by 10 bases; unmatched bases: 5. CDR3 protein: CASSYFGQGDYTF. For the CDR3, the DNA is TGTGCCAGCAGTTACTTCGGACAGGGTGACTACACCTTC.

This chain uses TRBV30 with TRBJ2-2; maybe TRBD2 (6 bases). This CDR3 comprises 14 residues. CDR1 and CDR2 (germline): GTSNPN, SVGIG (reference sequence). V was shortened by 5 bases and J by 2 bases, with 12 bases between the two germline ends. The CDR3 nucleotides are TGTGCCTGGGGAGCGGGCGACAACACCGGGGAGCTGTTTTTT. Its protein is CAWGAGDNTGELFF. Together with reference TRBV30 and TRBJ2-2, the CDR3 gives the full variable domain: SQTIHQWPATLVQPVGSPLSLECTVEGTSNPNLYWYRQAAGRGLQLLFYSVGIGQISSEVPQNLSASRPQDRQFILSSKKLLLSDSGFYLCAWGAGDNTGELFFGEGSRLTVL.

Notes on this clonotype: A much bigger clone sits one base away, suggesting this may be a read error. The chain recombines TRBV2 with TRBJ2-1, with TRBD2 matching 8 bases. The CDR3 is 13 residues long. In germline, CDR1 is SNHLY, CDR2 FYNNEI. V shed 6 bases, J shed 12 bases, and the junction held 10 bases outside the gene matches. The CDR3 sequence is CASRKGLVGTQFF. DNA for the CDR3: TGTGCCAGCAGAAAGGGACTAGTGGGAACGCAGTTCTTC. The complete variable domain, with remaining parts taken from reference TRBV2 and TRBJ2-1, reads EPEVTQTPSHQVTQMGQEVILRCVPISNHLYFYWYRQILGQKVEFLVSFYNNEISEKSEIFDDQFSVERPDGSNFTLKIRSTKLEDSAMYFCASRKGLVGTQFFGPGTRLTVL.

There are a few counts of this clonotype. CDR3 amino acids: CASSSFGQGDSPLHF. CDR3 DNA: TGTGCCAGCAGCTCCTTTGGACAGGGGGATTCACCCCTCCACTTT. The chain carries TRBV7-3 and TRBJ1-6, with 10 nucleotides matching TRBD1. In germline, CDR1 is SGHTA, CDR2 FQGTGA. The CDR3 contains 15 residues. The V gene end was trimmed by 4 bases and the J gene end by 8 bases; junction bases not matched to a gene: 5.

This clonotype has at least ten counts. The gene calls are TRBV6-2 or TRBV6-3 and TRBJ2-1; no clear D gene. Trimming left V 5 bases short and J 0 bases short, with 11 bases between. Germline lookup yields CDR1 MNHEY and CDR2 SVGEGT. The CDR3 runs to 15 residues. The CDR3 coding sequence is TGTGCCAGCAGTGAAAGACCGAGCTCCTACAATGAGCAGTTCTTC. Translating gives CASSERPSSYNEQFF.

The J gene is TRBJ1-4, the V gene TRBV7-2, with D hard to call. With 5 bases removed from V and 8 bases from J, the gap between germline ends came to 18 bases. This CDR3 has 15 residues. Germline lookup yields CDR1 SGHTA and CDR2 FQGNSA. The CDR3 protein is CASSPQQAGSEKLFF. CDR3 nucleotide sequence: TGTGCCAGCAGCCCACAGCAGGCGGGTAGCGAAAAACTGTTTTTT.

The V call is TRBV5-1, the J call TRBJ1-3; TRBD1 is a possible D gene (6 bases). Germline assignment: CDR1 SGHRS and CDR2 YFSETQ. The CDR3 is 16 residues long. V was cut by 4 bases and J by 4 bases, with 18 bases left in between. The CDR3 loop is CASSPTQGSSGNTIYF. In nucleotides, the CDR3 is TGCGCCAGCAGCCCTACACAGGGATCGTCGGGAAACACCATATATTTT.

This clonotype was seen more than once but under ten times. This rearrangement joins TRBV12-3 or TRBV12-4 to TRBJ2-1; TRBD1 might be the D (9 bases). The CDR3 loop spans 16 amino acids. V dropped 1 base and J dropped 9 bases, with 19 bases sitting between them. The CDR3, as DNA: TGTGCCAGCAGTTTAGGCGGGGGGACAGGGAGAGGTGAGCAGTTCTTC. This gives the protein CASSLGGGTGRGEQFF.

This clonotype was recorded many times. Germline and junction disagree at one end, which may indicate a read error. The J gene is TRBJ2-2, the V gene TRBV11-2, with D possibly TRBD2 on 5 matching bases. Looked up from germline, CDR1 is SGHAT and CDR2 is FQNNGV. CDR3 size: 13 residues. CDR3 DNA: TGTGCCAGCAGTTTAGGAGGCGGCGGGGAGCTGTTTTTT. Translating it yields CASSLGGGGELFF.

This clonotype was picked up many times. The V and J genes are TRBV5-1 and TRBJ2-1; D not certain. Per germline, CDR1 SGHRS and CDR2 YFSETQ. V shed 0 bases and J shed 8 bases, with 9 bases lying between them. The length of the CDR3 is 13 residues. CDR3 nucleotide sequence: TGCGCCAGCAGCTTGGGCCGAGACCATGAGCAGTTCTTC. Translating gives CASSLGRDHEQFF.

Note on this clonotype: Compared with germline, one end of the junction differs, possibly owing to a read error. This rearrangement joins TRBV24-1 to TRBJ2-5, with 9 bases matching TRBD2. In germline, CDR1 is KGHDR, CDR2 SFDVKD. The CDR3 totals 15 residues. CDR3 residues: CATGDYLAGQETQYF. In DNA, the CDR3 is TGTGCCACCGGTGATTACCTAGCGGGGCAAGAGACCCAGTACTTC.

The chain couples TRBV28 to TRBJ2-3, with unresolved D. Deletions cut 2 bases from V and 6 bases from J, with 9 bases between. Germline CDR1 reads MDHEN; CDR2 reads SYDVKM. The CDR3 has 13 amino acids. The CDR3 DNA reads TGTGCCAGCAGTTTAGATCTCGTGGATACGCAGTATTTT. Encoded protein: CASSLDLVDTQYF.

The chain has TRBV11-3 and TRBJ2-3; tentatively, D is TRBD1 (7 bases). Germline V gene lookup returns CDR1 SGHNT and CDR2 YENEEA. CDR3 length: 16 amino acids. V lost 5 bases, J lost 6 bases, and 21 bases lay in between. The CDR3 region is CASSPDRTGGGDTQYF. In nucleotides, the CDR3 is TGTGCCAGCAGCCCCGATCGGACAGGCGGAGGGGATACGCAGTATTTT.

This clonotype was picked up many times. V usage is TRBV6-5 and J usage is TRBJ1-5, with D maybe TRBD1 (5 bases). With 2 bases removed from V and 2 bases from J, the gap between germline ends came to 13 bases. Germline CDR1 is MNHEY and CDR2 is SVGAGI. The CDR3 runs 16 residues. This CDR3 is CASSYARAKGNQPQHF. The CDR3, as DNA: TGTGCCAGCAGTTACGCCAGGGCTAAGGGCAATCAGCCCCAGCATTTT.

The chain uses TRBV30 and TRBJ2-7, with 7 bases lining up with TRBD2. The germline V gene encodes CDR1 GTSNPN and CDR2 SVGIG (reference sequence). Unmatched junction bases numbered 7, after V lost 4 bases and J lost 4 bases. This CDR3 comprises 13 residues. CDR3 region: CAWTPAGRYEQYF. DNA for the CDR3: TGTGCCTGGACTCCAGCGGGAAGGTACGAGCAGTACTTC.

This clonotype was counted many times. The chain carries TRBV3-1 and TRBJ1-1; no reliable D call. Trimming took off 1 base at V and 4 bases at J, with 13 bases between the two ends. The CDR3 is 15 amino acids. Per the germline V gene, CDR1 is LGHDT and CDR2 is YNNKEL (reference sequence). CDR3 in DNA: TGTGCCAGCAGCCAAGTGTACGGAAGAGGCACTGAAGCTTTCTTT. Amino acids: CASSQVYGRGTEAFF.

This clonotype was observed a few times. The chain uses TRBV5-6 and TRBJ2-7; no clear D. The CDR3 contains 13 residues. V was pared by 4 bases and J by 6 bases, with 14 bases between. Germline-derived CDR1 and CDR2 are SGHDT and YYEEEE. CDR3 amino acids: CASSLQALTEQYF. The CDR3 DNA sequence: TGTGCCAGCAGCCTTCAGGCCCTCACCGAGCAGTACTTC.